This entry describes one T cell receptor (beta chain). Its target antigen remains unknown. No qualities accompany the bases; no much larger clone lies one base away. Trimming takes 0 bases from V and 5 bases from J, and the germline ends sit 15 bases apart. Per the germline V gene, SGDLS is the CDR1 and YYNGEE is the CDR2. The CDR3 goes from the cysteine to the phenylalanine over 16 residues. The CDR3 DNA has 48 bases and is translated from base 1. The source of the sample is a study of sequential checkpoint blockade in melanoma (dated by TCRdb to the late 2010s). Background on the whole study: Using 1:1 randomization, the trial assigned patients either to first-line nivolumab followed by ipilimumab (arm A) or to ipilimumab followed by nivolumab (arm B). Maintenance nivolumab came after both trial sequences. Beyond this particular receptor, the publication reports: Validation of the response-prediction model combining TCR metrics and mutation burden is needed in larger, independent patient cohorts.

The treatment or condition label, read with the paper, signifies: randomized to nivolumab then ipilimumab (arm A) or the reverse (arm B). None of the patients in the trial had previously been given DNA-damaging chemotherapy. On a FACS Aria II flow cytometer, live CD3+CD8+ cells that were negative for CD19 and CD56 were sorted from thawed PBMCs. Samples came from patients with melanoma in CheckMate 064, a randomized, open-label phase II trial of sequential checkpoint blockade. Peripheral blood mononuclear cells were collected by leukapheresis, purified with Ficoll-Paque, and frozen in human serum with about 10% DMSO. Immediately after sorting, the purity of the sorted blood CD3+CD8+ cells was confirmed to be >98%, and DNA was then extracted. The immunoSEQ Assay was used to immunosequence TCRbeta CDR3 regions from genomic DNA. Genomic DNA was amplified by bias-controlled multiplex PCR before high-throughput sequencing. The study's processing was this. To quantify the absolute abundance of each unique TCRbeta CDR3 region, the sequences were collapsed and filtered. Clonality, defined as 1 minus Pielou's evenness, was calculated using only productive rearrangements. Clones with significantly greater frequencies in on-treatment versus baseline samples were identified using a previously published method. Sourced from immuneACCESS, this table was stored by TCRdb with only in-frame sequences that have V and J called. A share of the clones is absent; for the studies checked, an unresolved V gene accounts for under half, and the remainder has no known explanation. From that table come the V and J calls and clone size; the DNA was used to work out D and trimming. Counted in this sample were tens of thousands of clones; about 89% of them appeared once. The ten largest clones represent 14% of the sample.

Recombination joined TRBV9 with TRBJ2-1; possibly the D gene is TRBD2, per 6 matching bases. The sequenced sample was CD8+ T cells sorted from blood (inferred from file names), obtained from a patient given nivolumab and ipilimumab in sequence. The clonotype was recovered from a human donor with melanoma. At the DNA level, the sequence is TGTGCCAGCAGCGTAGAAGGTAGCGGCAGTCACAATGAGCAGTTCTTC. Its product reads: CASSVEGSGSHNEQFF. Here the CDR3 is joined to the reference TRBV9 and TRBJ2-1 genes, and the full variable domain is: DSGVTQTPKHLITATGQRVTLRCSPRSGDLSVYWYQQSLDQGLQFLIQYYNGEERAKGNILERFSAQQFPDLHSELNLSSLELGDSALYFCASSVEGSGSHNEQFFGPGTRLTVL.